Sequencing of this T cell receptor beta chain was carried out in a study of post-analysis software for immune sequencing data. Study-level points and caveats: Five TRBV segments appeared more often in patients than in controls, and TRBV5-6, TRBV5-1 and TRBV20-1 were among these.

V lost 5 bases and J lost 10; bases outside the gene matches: 4. The CDR3 consists of 11 residues. Germline V gene data show CDR1 as MNHEY and CDR2 as SVGAGI. Details on this clonotype: The antigen is unknown.

cDNA libraries of TCR beta carried unique molecular identifiers. cDNA molecules numbering about 490,000 came from roughly 1.1 to 9.2 million T cells. TCRdb re-derived calls from the PCR reads in MiXCR, one entry per CDR3 protein. The sample includes hundreds of thousands of distinct CDR3 sequences, roughly 58% of them seen just once. The chain combines TRBV6-5 with TRBJ1-2, with TRBD1 matching over 7 bases. The source is a girl aged 5-17 years with multiple sclerosis. Sample: blood. The CDR3 loop reads CASSRQGVYTF. Written as DNA, the CDR3 is TGTGCCAGCAGTCGACAGGGCGTCTACACCTTC.